The next 30 T cell receptor beta chains were all read from a single sample in a study of T cells after yellow fever vaccination. TCRdb itself ran the 5' RACE reads through MiXCR, one entry per CDR3 protein. The repertoire includes 14,000 or so distinct CDR3 sequences, 7.3% of them detected once, and less than 2% sits in the top ten. Here the sequenced sample was PBMCs, either bulk or a sorted T-cell subset (CD4+, CD8+, memory, or dextramer-sorted; not recorded which), taken on the day of the yellow fever booster vaccination. These TCRs come from a man aged 18 to 30 who received the YFV17D yellow fever vaccine.

Many counts were recorded for this clonotype. V is TRBV28 and J is TRBJ2-1; TRBD1 matches at 10 bases. The CDR3 totals 15 residues. With V trimmed by 4 bases and J by 6 bases, 6 bases remained unmatched. Germline V gene sequence: CDR1 MDHEN, CDR2 SYDVKM. CDR3 in amino acids: CASSSWTGGFNEQFF. The CDR3 DNA sequence: TGTGCCAGCAGTTCCTGGACAGGGGGTTTCAATGAGCAGTTCTTC.

This clonotype was picked up many times. This rearrangement joins TRBV18 to TRBJ2-1; D might be TRBD2 (6 bases). This CDR3 contains 13 residues. The germline gives CDR1 KGHSH, CDR2 LQKENI. V lost 2 bases and J lost 5, with 7 bases in between. Written as DNA, the CDR3 is TGTGCCAGCTCACCAAGGAGGGACAATGAGCAGTTCTTC. It specifies CASSPRRDNEQFF.

By share, this clonotype ranks as medium-sized. The chain employs TRBV12-3 or TRBV12-4 and TRBJ2-6, with D maybe TRBD2 (6 bases). Trimming took 6 bases from V and 0 from J, leaving 12 bases between them. This CDR3 is 16 amino acids long. The CDR3 protein is CASSGGGDSGANVLTF. The CDR3 bases are TGTGCCAGCAGCGGCGGAGGGGACTCTGGGGCCAACGTCCTGACTTTC.

This clonotype came up many times. This chain joins TRBV3-1 and TRBJ2-3, with D perhaps TRBD2 (6 bases). The V gene lost 6 bases and the J gene lost 5 bases, with 9 bases spanning the gap. CDR1 is LGHDT and CDR2 is YNNKEL in the germline V gene (reference sequence). The CDR3 covers 12 residues. CDR3 sequence reads: CASRAGGDTQYF. The CDR3 DNA is TGTGCCAGCAGGGCCGGGGGAGATACGCAGTATTTT.

This clonotype was recorded at least ten times. The chain links TRBV28 to TRBJ1-1; D is unclear. The CDR3 runs 13 residues. Trimming took off 10 bases at V and 1 base at J, with 13 bases between the two ends. Per the germline V gene, CDR1 is MDHEN and CDR2 is SYDVKM. CDR3 protein: CATELFGNTEAFF. The CDR3, as DNA: TGTGCCACCGAGCTTTTCGGGAACACTGAAGCTTTCTTT.

At least ten counts were recorded for this clonotype. V is TRBV11-1 and J is TRBJ2-2; 7 bases are a match to TRBD2. V lost 1 base to trimming and J lost 2 bases; unmatched junction nucleotides: 4. From germline, CDR1 is SGHAT and CDR2 FQDESV (reference sequence). This CDR3 has 16 residues. Written as DNA, the CDR3 is TGTGCCAGCAGCTTAGGGCGGGGGTTCAACACCGGGGAGCTGTTTTTT. Its translation: CASSLGRGFNTGELFF.

This clonotype has at least ten counts. The chain carries TRBV6-5 and TRBJ2-3; D call uncertain. V dropped 5 bases and J dropped 4 bases, with 7 bases sitting between them. CDR1 and CDR2 from the germline V gene are MNHEY and SVGAGI. The CDR3 loop spans 12 amino acids. CDR3 sequence reads: CASSPTADTQYF. In nucleotides, the CDR3 is TGTGCCAGCAGTCCTACAGCAGATACGCAGTATTTT.

This clonotype was seen repeatedly, ten times or more. This chain connects TRBV7-8 to TRBJ2-7; 9 bases agree with TRBD2. The CDR3 spans 15 residues. The trim removed 3 bases at V and 0 bases at J, leaving 3 bases unmatched. The germline gives CDR1 SGHVS, CDR2 FQNEAQ. The CDR3 here is CASSLEAGGSYEQYF. The CDR3 nucleotides read TGTGCCAGCAGCTTGGAAGCGGGGGGCTCCTACGAGCAGTACTTC.

This clonotype was recorded many times. The chain couples TRBV29-1 to TRBJ1-2, with D perhaps matching TRBD1 (5 bases). Germline lookup yields CDR1 SQVTM and CDR2 ANQGSEA. Trimming shortened V by 5 bases and J by 2 bases, and 9 bases separated the two germline ends. This CDR3 comprises 12 residues. CDR3 sequence (DNA): TGCAGCGTTTGGACACCCAACTATGGCTACACCTTC. It translates to CSVWTPNYGYTF.

This clonotype was recorded at least ten times. The rearrangement links TRBV18 to TRBJ1-2; D is uncertain. Germline V CDR1 and CDR2: KGHSH, LQKENI. The ends were cut back, 4 bases at V and 2 bases at J, with 17 bases in the middle. There are 16 residues in the CDR3. This CDR3 is CASSRAPSKDNYGYTF. The CDR3 nucleotides read TGTGCCAGCTCACGCGCTCCCTCGAAGGACAACTATGGCTACACCTTC.

This clonotype occurred many times. The chain uses TRBV6-5 and TRBJ2-3; D not resolved. This CDR3 is built from 17 residues. Trimming pared 5 bases from V and 1 base from J, leaving 19 bases between. Germline V gene lookup returns CDR1 MNHEY and CDR2 SVGAGI. The CDR3 DNA sequence: TGTGCCAGCAGTCACACAATACCCTTAAGGGGCACAGATACGCAGTATTTT. Translation gives CASSHTIPLRGTDTQYF.

This clonotype has ten or more counts. The genes are TRBV19 and TRBJ1-2, with D perhaps matching TRBD1 (5 bases). The V gene's germline CDR1 is LNHDA and CDR2 SQIVND (reference sequence). V gave up 6 bases and J gave up 2 bases, with 16 bases separating them. The CDR3 has 15 residues. The CDR3: CASRARQTFNYGYTF. The CDR3 DNA reads TGTGCCAGTAGAGCCCGACAGACGTTCAACTATGGCTACACCTTC.

This clonotype was detected many times. V is TRBV18 and J is TRBJ1-5; no firm D call. CDR3 length: 13 residues. Germline CDR1 is KGHSH and CDR2 is LQKENI. Deletions cut 2 bases from V and 5 bases from J, with 7 bases between. The CDR3 reads CASSPSGDQPQHF. CDR3 nucleotide sequence: TGTGCCAGCTCACCATCCGGGGATCAGCCCCAGCATTTT.

This clonotype was recorded at least ten times. The chain uses TRBV6-5 and TRBJ1-2, with unresolved D. The V gene's germline CDR1 is MNHEY and CDR2 SVGAGI. V was cut by 5 bases and J by 0 bases, with 16 bases left in between. The CDR3 consists of 16 residues. Here the CDR3 reads CASSPLASEPNYGYTF. Here the CDR3 DNA reads TGTGCCAGCAGTCCTTTGGCGTCGGAGCCTAACTATGGCTACACCTTC.

This clonotype was counted many times. The chain is built from TRBV7-2 and TRBJ2-3; D uncertain. Germline CDR1 and CDR2: SGHTA and FQGNSA. V dropped 2 bases and J dropped 6 bases, with 15 bases sitting between them. The CDR3 contains 15 residues. CDR3 DNA: TGTGCCAGCAGCTTAACACACATCCTAGGGGATACGCAGTATTTT. Amino acid sequence: CASSLTHILGDTQYF. Based on the CDR3 plus reference TRBV7-2 and TRBJ2-3, the full variable domain is GAGVSQSPSNKVTEKGKDVELRCDPISGHTALYWYRQSLGQGLEFLIYFQGNSAPDKSGLPSDRFSAERTGGSVSTLTIQRTQQEDSAVYLCASSLTHILGDTQYFGPGTRLTVL.

This clonotype was counted many times. The chain links TRBV20-1 to TRBJ1-2, with TRBD1 matching 10 bases. Trimming removed 0 bases from V and 2 bases from J; junction bases left unmatched: 12. CDR1 and CDR2 from the germline V gene are DFQATT and SNEGSKA (reference sequence). The CDR3 length is 18 residues. The CDR3 protein is CSARDTWTGGPRNYGYTF. The CDR3 nucleotides are TGCAGTGCTAGAGATACCTGGACAGGGGGGCCGAGGAACTATGGCTACACCTTC.

This clonotype was seen ten or more times. The chain couples TRBV27 to TRBJ1-2; D call uncertain. Trimming took off 8 bases at V and 6 bases at J, with 16 bases between the two ends. This CDR3 is 13 amino acids long. Germline assignment: CDR1 MNHEY and CDR2 SMNVEV (reference sequence). The CDR3 loop reads CASYGPVKHGYTF. CDR3 DNA sequence: TGTGCCAGCTATGGACCGGTTAAACATGGCTACACCTTC.

This clonotype was seen many times. V gene TRBV5-1 combines with J gene TRBJ1-2; D not certain. The germline gives CDR1 SGHRS, CDR2 YFSETQ. Trimming took off 3 bases at V and 9 bases at J, with 12 bases between the two ends. This CDR3 has 12 residues. The CDR3 protein is CASSSTLISYTF. For the CDR3, the DNA is TGCGCCAGCAGCTCGACACTCATAAGCTACACCTTC.

This clonotype was detected ten times or more. This chain joins TRBV4-1 and TRBJ1-3; D might be TRBD1 (5 bases). The V end was cut by 9 bases, the J end by 0 bases, with 21 bases between. Germline CDR1 MGHRA, CDR2 YSYEKL. This CDR3 region has 17 residues. The chain's CDR3 is CASREQDLIHSGNTIYF. The CDR3 nucleotides are TGCGCCAGTCGGGAACAGGACTTAATACACTCTGGAAACACCATATATTTT.

The rearrangement links TRBV2 to TRBJ2-7; D call uncertain. V was cut by 2 bases and J by 0 bases, with 8 bases left in between. The CDR3 consists of 14 residues. The germline V gene encodes CDR1 SNHLY and CDR2 FYNNEI. The CDR3 is CASSERTSSYEQYF. The CDR3 DNA reads TGTGCCAGCAGTGAACGGACGAGCTCCTACGAGCAGTACTTC.

Many counts were recorded for this clonotype. The chain uses TRBV5-4 and TRBJ2-1; 8 bases are shared with TRBD2. Germline CDR1 reads SGHNT; CDR2 reads YYREEE (reference sequence). V lost 4 bases, J lost 3 bases, and 9 bases stayed unmatched. CDR3 size: 16 residues. The CDR3 DNA sequence: TGTGCCAGCAGCCTCCTATCGGGGGGGATCTACAATGAGCAGTTCTTC. It specifies CASSLLSGGIYNEQFF.

This clonotype was counted ten times or more. The chain employs TRBV29-1 and TRBJ2-3, with 10 bases fitting TRBD2. Looked up from germline, CDR1 is SQVTM and CDR2 is ANQGSEA. The CDR3 consists of 13 residues. Trimming took 3 bases from V and 6 from J; bases not matched to a gene: 3. In DNA form, the CDR3 reads TGCAGCGTTGAGGGACTAGCGAGGGATACGCAGTATTTT. The encoded protein is CSVEGLARDTQYF.

The chain links TRBV29-1 to TRBJ2-7; D remains unclear. Germline loops: CDR1 SQVTM, CDR2 ANQGSEA. V lost 4 bases and J lost 0, with 7 bases in between. The CDR3 spans 12 residues. The CDR3 region is CSVADYSYEQYF. The CDR3 DNA sequence: TGCAGCGTTGCCGATTACTCCTACGAGCAGTACTTC.

Within the sample, this clonotype is medium-sized. V usage is TRBV12-3 or TRBV12-4 and J usage is TRBJ2-3; 8 nucleotides agree with TRBD2. V lost 4 bases, J lost 5 bases, and 5 bases stayed unmatched. The CDR3 totals 14 residues. The CDR3 is CASSYGGAGDTQYF. The CDR3 nucleotides are TGTGCCAGCAGTTACGGGGGGGCCGGAGATACGCAGTATTTT.

This clonotype was detected ten times or more. The chain joins TRBV18 to TRBJ1-2; TRBD1 matches at 11 bases. The CDR3 loop spans 17 amino acids. Germline values: CDR1 KGHSH, CDR2 LQKENI. The trim removed 2 bases at V and 4 bases at J, leaving 9 bases unmatched. This chain's CDR3 is CASSPSSGQGAVYGYTF. The CDR3 nucleotides read TGTGCCAGCTCACCATCAAGTGGACAGGGGGCTGTCTATGGCTACACCTTC.

This clonotype is medium-sized by share. The gene calls are TRBV6-1 and TRBJ1-1; 9 bases match TRBD1. Germline loops: CDR1 MNHNS, CDR2 SASEGT. The J segment lost 6 bases and the V segment lost 6 bases, leaving 11 bases of the junction unmatched. The CDR3 runs 15 residues. The CDR3 sequence: CASSDPRQGEAEAFF. DNA of the CDR3: TGTGCCAGCAGCGACCCCCGACAGGGGGAGGCTGAAGCTTTCTTT.

This clonotype was detected ten times or more. V usage is TRBV30 and J usage is TRBJ1-5, with D unclear. With 3 bases removed from V and 4 bases from J, the gap between germline ends came to 13 bases. There are 14 residues in the CDR3. Germline lookup yields CDR1 GTSNPN and CDR2 SVGIG (reference sequence). The CDR3 DNA sequence: TGTGCCTGGAGCGACATCGGCTTAAATCAGCCCCAGCATTTT. Translating it yields CAWSDIGLNQPQHF.

This clonotype has at least ten counts. The chain is built from TRBV16 and TRBJ1-1; the D is unclear. The CDR3 is made up of 13 amino acids. Germline V gene data show CDR1 as KGHSY and CDR2 as FQNENV. V dropped 2 bases and J dropped 11 bases, with 15 bases sitting between them. Here the CDR3 DNA reads TGTGCCAGCAGCCAAGCTTCGGGGTTAGGGGCTTTCTTT. Translating gives CASSQASGLGAFF. Looking up the rest from reference TRBV16 and TRBJ1-1 gives the full variable domain: GEEVAQTPKHLVRGEGQKAKLYCAPIKGHSYVFWYQQVLKNEFKFLISFQNENVFDETGMPKERFSAKCLPNSPCSLEIQATKLEDSAVYFCASSQASGLGAFFGQGTRLTVV.

There are many counts of this clonotype. The J gene is TRBJ2-1, the V gene TRBV5-8, with D perhaps TRBD2 (6 bases). The V gene's germline CDR1 is SGHTS and CDR2 YDEGEE. Deletions cut 4 bases from V and 6 bases from J, with 14 bases between. This CDR3 contains 14 residues. The CDR3 region is CASSRPGLLNEQFF. In nucleotides, the CDR3 is TGTGCCAGCAGCCGACCGGGACTCCTCAATGAGCAGTTCTTC.

The chain couples TRBV29-1 to TRBJ2-6; D is ambiguous. V was trimmed by 5 bases and J by 1 base, leaving 12 bases between them. This CDR3 region has 15 residues. Germline V lookup: CDR1 SQVTM, CDR2 ANQGSEA. Here the CDR3 DNA reads TGCAGCGTTCGGGTGGTTCAGTCTGGGGCCAACGTCCTGACTTTC. Translating gives CSVRVVQSGANVLTF.